This T cell receptor (beta chain) was captured in a study of T cell repertoires in cytomegalovirus infection. Study-level background: In the study, CMV epitopes included recently identified HLA-C-restricted and well-studied HLA-B-restricted ones. Regarding the study as a whole: In two of eight donors, the top clonotype was HLA-C-restricted CMV-specific.

Per the germline V gene, CDR1 is LNHDA and CDR2 is SQIVND (reference sequence). V shed 5 bases and J shed 11 bases, with 10 bases lying between them. The CDR3 has 12 residues. TCRdb reprocessed the reads via MiXCR and lists one record per CDR3 protein. The table includes around 710,000 distinct CDR3 sequences, 25% to 35% detected once. Notes on this clonotype: Its antigen is still unknown.

The source of this sequence is a human donor in good health (CMV status not recorded). Some clones in this sample may be carry-over from other donors' samples. The sequencing here drew on cultured CD8+ T cells from PBMCs, taken from culture after CMV antigen stimulation. The chain carries TRBV19 and TRBJ1-6; D is undetermined. The CDR3 reads CASSGVATPLHF. The CDR3 DNA reads TGTGCCAGTAGTGGGGTCGCCACACCCCTCCACTTT.